Below are 30 T cell receptor beta chains sequenced from a single sample in a study of shared clonotypes between healthy human individuals. Positively selected for CCR7, the CD45RO-negative cells used as naive CD8 cells excluded terminally differentiated effector memory CD45RA+ cells. Method: immunoSEQ multiplex PCR; TCRdb's copy keeps in-frame clones and lacks some. The sample lists about 2 million clones; about 94% were seen once. Sequencing used naive CD8+ T cells sorted from blood. The receptors were gathered from a man between 18 and 29 years old in good health.

To note about this clone: Lacking the conserved final phenylalanine or tryptophan, this CDR3 likely reflects a read error. This rearrangement joins TRBV2 to TRBJ1-5; D unresolved. V lost 6 bases and J lost 4, with 16 bases in between. Germline lookup yields CDR1 SNHLY and CDR2 FYNNEI. The CDR3 is 15 amino acids. CDR3 in amino acids: CASRAMYSSNQPQHS. The DNA for the CDR3 is TGTGCCAGCAGGGCAATGTACAGCTCTAATCAGCCCCAGCATTCT.

The chain carries TRBV7-9 and TRBJ2-7, with TRBD2 matching 13 bases. Losses at the gene ends were 8 bases for V and 0 bases for J; bases not matched to a gene: 7. Germline CDR1 SEHNR, CDR2 FQNEAQ (reference sequence). CDR3 length: 16 residues. The CDR3 is CASEGTSGKSSYEQYF. Written as DNA, the CDR3 is TGTGCCAGCGAGGGGACTAGCGGGAAAAGCTCCTACGAGCAGTACTTC.

As regards this clone: At the DNA level, this CDR3 is encoded by other sequences in the same sample as well. This chain connects TRBV10-2 to TRBJ2-7; TRBD2 matches 10 bases. The CDR3 is made up of 14 amino acids. V was pared by 4 bases and J by 2 bases, with 2 bases of the junction left unmatched. Germline assignment: CDR1 WSHSY and CDR2 SAAADI. CDR3 amino acids: CASSALAGAYEQYF. For the CDR3, the DNA is TGCGCCAGCAGTGCCCTAGCGGGGGCCTACGAGCAGTACTTC.

The gene calls are TRBV13 and TRBJ2-2; TRBD1 agrees at 10 bases. Germline V gene lookup returns CDR1 PRHDT and CDR2 FYEKMQ (reference sequence). The CDR3 covers 15 residues. V shed 6 bases, J shed 5 bases, and the junction held 6 bases outside the gene matches. In DNA, the CDR3 is TGTGCCAGCAGGGCCGGGACAGGGGTTACCGGGGAGCTGTTTTTT. Protein product: CASRAGTGVTGELFF.

The rearrangement uses TRBV9 and TRBJ1-1; the match to TRBD1 covers 7 bases. CDR1 SGDLS and CDR2 YYNGEE come from the germline V gene. The V segment lost 0 bases and the J segment 6 bases; nucleotides outside the gene matches: 2. This CDR3 comprises 13 residues. CDR3 nucleotides: TGTGCCAGCAGCGTAGCTGGGACAGCTGAAGCTTTCTTT. This encodes CASSVAGTAEAFF.

V usage is TRBV5-6 and J usage is TRBJ1-1, with D maybe TRBD1 (6 bases). V was cut by 3 bases and J by 1 base, with 16 bases left in between. This CDR3 region has 16 residues. Germline lookup yields CDR1 SGHDT and CDR2 YYEEEE. The CDR3 DNA sequence: TGTGCCAGCAGCTCCGCCCCGGAGGGGGAGAACACTGAAGCTTTCTTT. Encoded protein: CASSSAPEGENTEAFF.

The chain combines TRBV4-1 with TRBJ2-3; possibly TRBD2 for D (6 bases). In germline, CDR1 is MGHRA, CDR2 YSYEKL. The CDR3 extends over 16 amino acids. Trimming stripped 3 bases from V and 3 bases from J, with 16 bases between. The CDR3 loop is CASSQVWGDSTDTQYF. CDR3 coding DNA: TGCGCCAGCAGCCAGGTCTGGGGGGATTCAACAGATACGCAGTATTTT.

The CDR3 DNA is TGTGCCAGCAGCTTATGGAGCGGAAACAATGAGCAGTTCTTC. Amino acids: CASSLWSGNNEQFF. The chain carries TRBV13 and TRBJ2-1, with D perhaps matching TRBD2 (5 bases). V was trimmed by 2 bases and J by 5 bases, leaving 10 bases between them. The V gene's germline CDR1 is PRHDT and CDR2 FYEKMQ (reference sequence). CDR3 length: 14 residues.

The V gene is TRBV18, the J gene TRBJ1-1; D not resolved. The germline gives CDR1 KGHSH, CDR2 LQKENI. The CDR3 is 12 amino acids. Trimming took off 4 bases at V and 0 bases at J, with 3 bases between the two ends. The CDR3 protein is CASSRLNTEAFF. In DNA form, the CDR3 reads TGTGCCAGCTCACGGTTGAACACTGAAGCTTTCTTT.

The rearrangement joins TRBV11-2 to TRBJ2-7, with D unresolved. Germline CDR1 and CDR2: SGHAT and FQNNGV. Trimming took off 5 bases at V and 4 bases at J, with 9 bases between the two ends. The CDR3 contains 12 residues. The CDR3 loop is CASSVGIYEQYF. CDR3 sequence (DNA): TGTGCCAGCAGCGTGGGAATTTACGAGCAGTACTTC.

This clone was counted a single time. This sequence joins TRBV6-5 and TRBJ1-1, with unresolved D. V gave up 2 bases and J gave up 2 bases, with 9 bases separating them. This CDR3 comprises 14 residues. From germline, CDR1 is MNHEY and CDR2 SVGAGI. CDR3 region: CASSYGEPNTEAFF. Here the CDR3 DNA reads TGTGCCAGCAGTTACGGGGAGCCTAACACTGAAGCTTTCTTT.

CDR3 loop: CASSLSSDLDTQYF. The CDR3 DNA reads as TGTGCCAGCAGTTTATCGAGCGATCTCGATACGCAGTATTTT. V and J are TRBV27 and TRBJ2-3, with no clear D. V was shortened by 0 bases and J by 6 bases, with 10 bases between the two germline ends. CDR3 size: 14 residues. Germline values: CDR1 MNHEY, CDR2 SMNVEV (reference sequence).

The chain is built from TRBV2 and TRBJ1-1, with 8 bases that match TRBD1. Germline CDR1 SNHLY, CDR2 FYNNEI. The CDR3 contains 14 residues. V gave up 6 bases and J gave up 1 base; unmatched junction bases: 4. The CDR3 DNA reads TGTGCCAGCAGGTTGGGACAGGCGAACACTGAAGCTTTCTTT. Translation gives CASRLGQANTEAFF. Looking up the rest from reference TRBV2 and TRBJ1-1 gives the full variable domain: EPEVTQTPSHQVTQMGQEVILRCVPISNHLYFYWYRQILGQKVEFLVSFYNNEISEKSEIFDDQFSVERPDGSNFTLKIRSTKLEDSAMYFCASRLGQANTEAFFGQGTRLTVV.

V is TRBV4-3 and J is TRBJ2-5; the D is unclear. There are 15 residues in the CDR3. CDR1 and CDR2 (germline): LGHNA, YSLEER. Between the trimmed V and J ends, which lost 4 bases and 0 bases, there was a span of 12 bases. CDR3 in amino acids: CASSPDGIHQETQYF. The CDR3, as DNA: TGCGCCAGCAGCCCGGACGGAATCCACCAAGAGACCCAGTACTTC.

CDR3 sequence reads: CASSVTTGIGNTIYF. CDR3 in DNA: TGTGCCAGCAGCGTAACTACAGGAATTGGAAACACCATATATTTT. The chain uses TRBV9 and TRBJ1-3; possible D gene TRBD1, 5 bases. The CDR3 is 15 residues long. CDR1 and CDR2 from the germline V gene are SGDLS and YYNGEE. Between the trimmed V and J ends, which lost 1 base and 3 bases, there was a span of 11 bases.

This sequence joins TRBV5-1 and TRBJ2-3; D possibly corresponds to TRBD2 (6 bases). Trimming removed 0 bases from V and 0 bases from J, with 14 bases in between. Germline V CDR1 and CDR2: SGHRS, YFSETQ. The CDR3 spans 17 residues. The CDR3 sequence is CASSLAMGGLSTDTQYF. The CDR3 DNA reads TGCGCCAGCAGCTTGGCCATGGGGGGACTCAGCACAGATACGCAGTATTTT.

This rearrangement joins TRBV27 to TRBJ1-6; no clear D gene. V was trimmed by 5 bases and J by 10 bases, leaving 21 bases between them. Looked up from germline, CDR1 is MNHEY and CDR2 is SMNVEV (reference sequence). The CDR3 length is 16 residues. The CDR3 nucleotides are TGTGCCAGCAGTCTCGCAATACCCCAACCCGGGTCACCCCTCCACTTT. Translated: CASSLAIPQPGSPLHF.

The chain has TRBV28 and TRBJ2-7; 7 nucleotides line up with TRBD1. Germline assignment: CDR1 MDHEN and CDR2 SYDVKM. CDR3 length: 15 amino acids. V lost 5 bases, J lost 0 bases, and 7 bases stayed unmatched. The CDR3 sequence is CASSPWTGNSYEQYF. The CDR3 DNA is TGTGCCAGCAGTCCTTGGACAGGTAACTCCTACGAGCAGTACTTC.

As regards this clone: At one end, the junction sequence differs from germline, possibly due to a read error. CDR3 in amino acids: CASSQGGQGIYNEQFF. The DNA for the CDR3 is TGTGCTAGCAGCCAAGGGGGACAGGGAATCTACAATGAGCAGTTCTTC. The chain employs TRBV7-7 and TRBJ2-1; the match to TRBD1 covers 9 bases. Germline lookup yields CDR1 SSHAT and CDR2 FNYEAQ (reference sequence). This CDR3 has 16 residues.

For the CDR3, the DNA is TGTGCCTGGAGTGTATCGAGCGGGAGGGATACGCAGTATTTT. Translated: CAWSVSSGRDTQYF. The V and J genes are TRBV30 and TRBJ2-3; 9 nucleotides align to TRBD2. The V and J ends lost 0 bases and 6 bases, in that order; junction bases with no gene match: 4. The CDR3 is 14 amino acids. Germline loops: CDR1 GTSNPN, CDR2 SVGIG (reference sequence).

This clone was counted only a few times. Other DNA variants within this sample encode the same CDR3. The rearrangement joins TRBV5-1 to TRBJ2-7; D might be TRBD1 (6 bases). The CDR3 loop spans 14 amino acids. CDR1 is SGHRS, CDR2 YFSETQ, per germline. V was clipped by 0 bases and J by 0 bases, with 7 bases between them. In DNA, the CDR3 is TGCGCCAGCAGCTTGGGCAGGGGCTCCTACGAGCAGTACTTC. Translation: CASSLGRGSYEQYF.

This chain links TRBV6-1 with TRBJ2-5; D unresolved. The germline gives CDR1 MNHNS, CDR2 SASEGT. The CDR3 loop spans 15 amino acids. The V and J ends lost 1 base and 5 bases respectively, with 14 bases between them. This chain's CDR3 is CASSEEPIPRETQYF. The CDR3 nucleotides are TGTGCCAGCAGTGAAGAGCCCATCCCTAGGGAGACCCAGTACTTC.

J is TRBJ2-2 and V is TRBV4-1; 10 positions match TRBD1. Looked up from germline, CDR1 is MGHRA and CDR2 is YSYEKL. CDR3 length equals 18 residues. The trim removed 0 bases at V and 6 bases at J, leaving 10 bases unmatched. CDR3 loop: CASSQEIRTGGSAGELFF. The CDR3 DNA sequence: TGCGCCAGCAGCCAAGAGATTCGGACAGGGGGTAGTGCCGGGGAGCTGTTTTTT.

For this clone: The same CDR3 can be traced to other DNA sequences in this sample. This rearrangement joins TRBV28 to TRBJ2-7, with no clear D. CDR1 MDHEN and CDR2 SYDVKM come from the germline V gene. This CDR3 comprises 12 residues. V was pared by 3 bases and J by 5 bases, with 8 bases between. The CDR3 coding sequence is TGTGCCAGCAGTTTGGGTGGGGACGAGCAGTACTTC. Amino acids: CASSLGGDEQYF.

On this clone: The same CDR3 is also encoded by other DNA sequences in this sample. The genes are TRBV30 and TRBJ2-7; D unclear. Trimming cost V 5 bases and J 2 bases, with 10 bases left between them. This CDR3 region has 12 residues. Germline CDR1 reads GTSNPN; CDR2 reads SVGIG (reference sequence). The CDR3 bases are TGTGCCTGGTCTCCCTTCCCCTACGAGCAGTACTTC. Its protein product is CAWSPFPYEQYF.

The V and J genes are TRBV5-1 and TRBJ2-3; 9 nucleotides align to TRBD2. The germline V gene encodes CDR1 SGHRS and CDR2 YFSETQ. After removal of 2 bases from V and 0 bases from J, the junction contained 4 bases not matched to a gene. This CDR3 has 16 residues. Written as DNA, the CDR3 is TGCGCCAGCAGCTTACACACTAGCGGGAGCACAGATACGCAGTATTTT. It yields the protein CASSLHTSGSTDTQYF.

This chain connects TRBV9 to TRBJ2-7, with TRBD2 identical over 12 bases. The CDR3 totals 16 residues. With V trimmed by 4 bases and J by 0 bases, 5 bases remained unmatched. Germline V gene lookup returns CDR1 SGDLS and CDR2 YYNGEE. CDR3 protein: CASSPRGLAGSYEQYF. The DNA for the CDR3 is TGTGCCAGCAGCCCGAGGGGACTAGCGGGCTCCTACGAGCAGTACTTC.

As concerns this clone: The junction does not match germline at one end; this may be a read error. This chain uses TRBV7-7 with TRBJ2-3; no clear D. From germline, CDR1 is SSHAT and CDR2 FNYEAQ (reference sequence). This CDR3 comprises 14 residues. The CDR3 nucleotides are TGTGCTAGCAGCTTAGGTTATGGGGTAGATACGCAGTATTTT. Amino acid sequence: CASSLGYGVDTQYF.

This chain uses TRBV29-1 with TRBJ2-7; 11 nucleotides line up with TRBD2. CDR3 length: 13 amino acids. V dropped 4 bases and J dropped 3; count of bases not matched to a gene: 2. Germline assignment: CDR1 SQVTM and CDR2 ANQGSEA. The DNA of the CDR3 is TGCAGCGTTGTTGGGACTAGCGGCTACGAGCAGTACTTC. It translates to CSVVGTSGYEQYF.

This chain uses TRBV9 with TRBJ2-3; a weak D match, TRBD1 (6 bases). With 4 bases removed from V and 2 bases from J, the gap between germline ends came to 11 bases. The CDR3 length is 14 residues. Germline V gives CDR1 SGDLS, CDR2 YYNGEE. The CDR3 DNA is TGTGCCAGCAGCCCCCGACAGGCCACAGATACGCAGTATTTT. It yields the protein CASSPRQATDTQYF.